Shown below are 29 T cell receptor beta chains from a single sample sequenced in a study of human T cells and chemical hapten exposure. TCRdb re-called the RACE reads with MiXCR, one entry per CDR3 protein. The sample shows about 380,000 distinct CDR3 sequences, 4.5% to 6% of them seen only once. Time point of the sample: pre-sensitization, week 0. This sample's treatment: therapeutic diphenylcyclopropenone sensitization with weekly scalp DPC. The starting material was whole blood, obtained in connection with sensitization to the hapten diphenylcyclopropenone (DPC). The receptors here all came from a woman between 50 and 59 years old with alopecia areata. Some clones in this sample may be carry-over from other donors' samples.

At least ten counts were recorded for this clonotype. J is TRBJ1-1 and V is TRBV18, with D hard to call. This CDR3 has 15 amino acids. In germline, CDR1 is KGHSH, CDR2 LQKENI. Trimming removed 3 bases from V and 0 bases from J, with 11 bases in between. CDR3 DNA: TGTGCCAGCTCACCGACTATCGACATGAACACTGAAGCTTTCTTT. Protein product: CASSPTIDMNTEAFF.

The CDR3 DNA reads as TGTGCCAGCAGCAAATCGACAGGGAGGCAAGAGACCCAGTACTTC. Translating it yields CASSKSTGRQETQYF. This chain uses TRBV7-8 with TRBJ2-5; a possible D gene is TRBD1 (7 bases). V was shortened by 5 bases and J by 2 bases, with 15 bases between the two germline ends. CDR3 length equals 15 residues. Germline V gene sequence: CDR1 SGHVS, CDR2 FQNEAQ.

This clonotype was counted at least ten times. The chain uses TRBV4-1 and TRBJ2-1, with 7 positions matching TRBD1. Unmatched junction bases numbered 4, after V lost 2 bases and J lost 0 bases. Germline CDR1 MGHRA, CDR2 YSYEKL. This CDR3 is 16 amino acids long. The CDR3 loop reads CASSQSTGSSYNEQFF. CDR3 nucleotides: TGCGCCAGCAGCCAATCGACAGGGAGCTCCTACAATGAGCAGTTCTTC.

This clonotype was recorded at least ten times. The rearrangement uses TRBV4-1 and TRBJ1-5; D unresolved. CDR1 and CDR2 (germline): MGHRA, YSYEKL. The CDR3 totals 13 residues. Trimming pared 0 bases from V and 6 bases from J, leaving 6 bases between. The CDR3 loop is CASSQDWGQPQHF. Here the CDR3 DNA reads TGCGCCAGCAGCCAAGATTGGGGTCAGCCCCAGCATTTT.

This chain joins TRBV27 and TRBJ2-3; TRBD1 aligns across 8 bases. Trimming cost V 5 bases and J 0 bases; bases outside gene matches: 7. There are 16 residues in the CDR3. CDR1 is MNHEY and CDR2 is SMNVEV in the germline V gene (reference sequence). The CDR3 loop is CASSKPGQASTDTQYF. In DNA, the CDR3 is TGTGCCAGCAGTAAACCGGGACAGGCTAGCACAGATACGCAGTATTTT.

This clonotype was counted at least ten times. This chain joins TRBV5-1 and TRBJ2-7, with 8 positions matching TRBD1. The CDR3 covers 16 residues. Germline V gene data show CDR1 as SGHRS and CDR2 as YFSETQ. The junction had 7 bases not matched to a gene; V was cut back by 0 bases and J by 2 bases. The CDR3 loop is CASSLGGQGRTYEQYF. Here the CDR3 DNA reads TGCGCCAGCAGCTTGGGTGGACAGGGCAGAACCTACGAGCAGTACTTC.

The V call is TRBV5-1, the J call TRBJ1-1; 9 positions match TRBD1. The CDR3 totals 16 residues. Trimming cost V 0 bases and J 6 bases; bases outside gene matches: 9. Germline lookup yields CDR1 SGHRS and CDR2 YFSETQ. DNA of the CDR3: TGCGCCAGCAGCTTGGCCCCCGGACAGGGGAAAGCTGAAGCTTTCTTT. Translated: CASSLAPGQGKAEAFF. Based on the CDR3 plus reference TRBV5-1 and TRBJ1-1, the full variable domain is KAGVTQTPRYLIKTRGQQVTLSCSPISGHRSVSWYQQTPGQGLQFLFEYFSETQRNKGNFPGRFSGRQFSNSRSEMNVSTLELGDSALYLCASSLAPGQGKAEAFFGQGTRLTVV.

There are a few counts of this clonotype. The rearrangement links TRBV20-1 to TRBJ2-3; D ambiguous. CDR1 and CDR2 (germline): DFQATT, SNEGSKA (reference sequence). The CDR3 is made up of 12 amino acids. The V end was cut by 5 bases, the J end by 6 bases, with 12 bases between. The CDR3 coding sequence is TGCAGTGCTGTGGGTCCGCCGGATACGCAGTATTTT. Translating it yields CSAVGPPDTQYF.

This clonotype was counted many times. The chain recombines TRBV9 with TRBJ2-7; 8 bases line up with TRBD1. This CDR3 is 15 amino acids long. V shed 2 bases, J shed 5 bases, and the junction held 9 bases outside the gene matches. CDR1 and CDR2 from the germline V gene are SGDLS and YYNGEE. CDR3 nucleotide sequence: TGTGCCAGCAGCGTGGCGGACAGGGTTTTAGACGAGCAGTACTTC. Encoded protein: CASSVADRVLDEQYF.

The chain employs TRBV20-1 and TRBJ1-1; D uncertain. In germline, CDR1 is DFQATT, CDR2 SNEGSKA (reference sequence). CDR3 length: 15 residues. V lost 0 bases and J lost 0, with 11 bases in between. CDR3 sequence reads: CSARDRSNVNTEAFF. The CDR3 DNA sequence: TGCAGTGCTAGAGATAGATCTAACGTGAACACTGAAGCTTTCTTT.

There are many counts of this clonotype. CDR3 in amino acids: CASSSGGRGMQETQYF. The CDR3 coding sequence is TGTGCCAGCAGCTCCGGGGGCAGGGGGATGCAAGAGACCCAGTACTTC. The chain couples TRBV11-2 to TRBJ2-5, with D perhaps matching TRBD1 (7 bases). Between the trimmed V and J ends, which lost 4 bases and 2 bases, there was a span of 17 bases. CDR3 length equals 16 residues. CDR1 and CDR2 from the germline V gene are SGHAT and FQNNGV.

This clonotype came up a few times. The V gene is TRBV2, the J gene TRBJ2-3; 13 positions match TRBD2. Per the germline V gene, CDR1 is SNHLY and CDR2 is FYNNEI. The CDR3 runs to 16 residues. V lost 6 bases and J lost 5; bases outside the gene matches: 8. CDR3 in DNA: TGTGCCAGCAGCCTACTAGCGGGGGGGCAGGAAGATACGCAGTATTTT. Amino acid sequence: CASSLLAGGQEDTQYF.

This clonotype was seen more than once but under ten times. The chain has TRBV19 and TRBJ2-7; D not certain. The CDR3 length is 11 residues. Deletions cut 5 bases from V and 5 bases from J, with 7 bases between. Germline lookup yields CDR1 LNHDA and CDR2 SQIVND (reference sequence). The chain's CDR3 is CASSAGHEQYF. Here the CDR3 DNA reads TGTGCCAGTAGTGCCGGGCACGAGCAGTACTTC.

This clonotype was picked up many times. CDR3 DNA sequence: TGCGCCAGCAGCTTGGGGGCTTTGAACACTGAAGCTTTCTTT. It is translated as CASSLGALNTEAFF. This chain connects TRBV5-1 to TRBJ1-1; D uncertain. Germline V gene lookup returns CDR1 SGHRS and CDR2 YFSETQ. Trimming cost V 0 bases and J 0 bases, with 6 bases left between them. This CDR3 is built from 14 residues.

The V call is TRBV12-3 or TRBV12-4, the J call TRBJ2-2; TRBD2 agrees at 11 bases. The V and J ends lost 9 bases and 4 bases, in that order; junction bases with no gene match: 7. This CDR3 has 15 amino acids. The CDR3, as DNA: TGTGCCAGTATTAGCGGGGGGGCAACCACCGGGGAGCTGTTTTTT. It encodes CASISGGATTGELFF.

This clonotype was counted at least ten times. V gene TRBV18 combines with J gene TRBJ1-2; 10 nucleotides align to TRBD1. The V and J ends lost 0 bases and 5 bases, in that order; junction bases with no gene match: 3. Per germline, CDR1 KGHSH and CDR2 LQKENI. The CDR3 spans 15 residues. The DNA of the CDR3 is TGTGCCAGCTCACCACCGGGACAGGGGCGTTATGGCTACACCTTC. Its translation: CASSPPGQGRYGYTF.

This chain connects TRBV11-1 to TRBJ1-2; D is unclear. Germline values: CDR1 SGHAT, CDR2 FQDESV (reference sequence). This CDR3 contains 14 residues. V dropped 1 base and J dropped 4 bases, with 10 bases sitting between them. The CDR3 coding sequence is TGTGCCAGCAGCTTAGGACGGACTTCCTATGGCTACACCTTC. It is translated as CASSLGRTSYGYTF.

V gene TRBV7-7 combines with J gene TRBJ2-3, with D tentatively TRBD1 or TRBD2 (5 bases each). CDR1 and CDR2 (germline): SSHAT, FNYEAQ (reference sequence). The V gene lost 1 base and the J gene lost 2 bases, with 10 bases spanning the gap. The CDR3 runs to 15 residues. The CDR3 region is CASSLGGTFTDTQYF. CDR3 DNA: TGTGCCAGCAGCTTAGGTGGGACCTTCACAGATACGCAGTATTTT.

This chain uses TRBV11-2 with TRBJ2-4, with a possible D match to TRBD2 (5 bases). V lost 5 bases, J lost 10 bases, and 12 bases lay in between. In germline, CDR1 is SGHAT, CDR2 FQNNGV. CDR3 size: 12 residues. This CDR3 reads CASSQNRGIQYF. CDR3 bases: TGTGCCAGCAGCCAGAACCGAGGGATTCAGTACTTC. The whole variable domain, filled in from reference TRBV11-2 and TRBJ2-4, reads EAGVAQSPRYKIIEKRQSVAFWCNPISGHATLYWYQQILGQGPKLLIQFQNNGVVDDSQLPKDRFSAERLKGVDSTLKIQPAKLEDSAVYLCASSQNRGIQYFGAGTRLSVL.

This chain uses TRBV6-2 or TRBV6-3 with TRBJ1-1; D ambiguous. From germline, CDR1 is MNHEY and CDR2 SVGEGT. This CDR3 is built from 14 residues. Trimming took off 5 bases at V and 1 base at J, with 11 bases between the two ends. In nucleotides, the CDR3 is TGTGCCAGCAGTCCCGCCCGACAGAACACTGAAGCTTTCTTT. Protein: CASSPARQNTEAFF.

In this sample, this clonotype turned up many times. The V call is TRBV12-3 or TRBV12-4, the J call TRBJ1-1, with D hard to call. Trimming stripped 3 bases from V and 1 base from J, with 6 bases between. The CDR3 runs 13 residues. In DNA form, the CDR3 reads TGTGCCAGCAGTTTGTGGAAGAACACTGAAGCTTTCTTT. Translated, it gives CASSLWKNTEAFF.

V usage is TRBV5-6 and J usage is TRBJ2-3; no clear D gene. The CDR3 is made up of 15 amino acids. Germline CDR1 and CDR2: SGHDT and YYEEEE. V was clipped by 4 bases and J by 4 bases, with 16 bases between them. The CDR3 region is CASSDSWASADTQYF. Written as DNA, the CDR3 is TGTGCCAGCAGCGATTCTTGGGCCAGCGCAGATACGCAGTATTTT.

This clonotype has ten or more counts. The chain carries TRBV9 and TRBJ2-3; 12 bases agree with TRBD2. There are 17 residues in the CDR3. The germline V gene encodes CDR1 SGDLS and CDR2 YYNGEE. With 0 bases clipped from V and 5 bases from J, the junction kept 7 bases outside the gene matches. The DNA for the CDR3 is TGTGCCAGCAGCGTAGTGGCTAGCGGGGGGGCTGGAGATACGCAGTATTTT. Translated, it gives CASSVVASGGAGDTQYF.

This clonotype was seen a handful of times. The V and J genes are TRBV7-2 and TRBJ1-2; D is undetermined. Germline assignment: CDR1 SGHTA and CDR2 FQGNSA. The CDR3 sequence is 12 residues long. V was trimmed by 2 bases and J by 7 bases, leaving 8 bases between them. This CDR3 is CASSLYNLGYTF. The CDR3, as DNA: TGTGCCAGCAGCTTATATAATCTTGGCTACACCTTC. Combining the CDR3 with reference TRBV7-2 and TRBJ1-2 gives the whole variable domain GAGVSQSPSNKVTEKGKDVELRCDPISGHTALYWYRQSLGQGLEFLIYFQGNSAPDKSGLPSDRFSAERTGGSVSTLTIQRTQQEDSAVYLCASSLYNLGYTFGSGTRLTVV.

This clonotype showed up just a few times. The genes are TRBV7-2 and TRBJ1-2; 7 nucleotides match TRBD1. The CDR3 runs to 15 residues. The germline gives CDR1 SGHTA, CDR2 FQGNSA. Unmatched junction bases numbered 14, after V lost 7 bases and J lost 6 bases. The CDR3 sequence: CASTVRGQIENGYTF. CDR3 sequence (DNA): TGTGCCAGCACCGTAAGGGGGCAAATCGAAAATGGCTACACCTTC.

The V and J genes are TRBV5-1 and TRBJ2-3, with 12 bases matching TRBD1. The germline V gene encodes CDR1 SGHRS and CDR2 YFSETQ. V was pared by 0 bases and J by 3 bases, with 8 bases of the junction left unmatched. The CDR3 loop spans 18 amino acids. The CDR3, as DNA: TGCGCCAGCAGCTTGGGTTTCGGGGACAGGGGGCAGACAGATACGCAGTATTTT. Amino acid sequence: CASSLGFGDRGQTDTQYF. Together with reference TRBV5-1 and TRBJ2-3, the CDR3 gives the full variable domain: KAGVTQTPRYLIKTRGQQVTLSCSPISGHRSVSWYQQTPGQGLQFLFEYFSETQRNKGNFPGRFSGRQFSNSRSEMNVSTLELGDSALYLCASSLGFGDRGQTDTQYFGPGTRLTVL.

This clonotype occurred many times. CDR3 sequence reads: CSVVKGWGQPQHF. Written as DNA, the CDR3 is TGCAGTGTCGTGAAGGGGTGGGGTCAGCCCCAGCATTTT. V usage is TRBV20-1 and J usage is TRBJ1-5, with a weak D call TRBD1 (5 bases). CDR1 is DFQATT, CDR2 SNEGSKA, per germline (reference sequence). The CDR3 has 13 amino acids. The V gene lost 7 bases and the J gene lost 6 bases, with 16 bases spanning the gap.

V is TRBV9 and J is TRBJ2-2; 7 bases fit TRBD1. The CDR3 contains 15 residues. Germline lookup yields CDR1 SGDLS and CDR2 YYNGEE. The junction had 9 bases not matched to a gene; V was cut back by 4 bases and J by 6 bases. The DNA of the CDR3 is TGTGCCAGCAGCCCCCCGACAGGGATGCCCGGGGAGCTGTTTTTT. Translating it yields CASSPPTGMPGELFF.

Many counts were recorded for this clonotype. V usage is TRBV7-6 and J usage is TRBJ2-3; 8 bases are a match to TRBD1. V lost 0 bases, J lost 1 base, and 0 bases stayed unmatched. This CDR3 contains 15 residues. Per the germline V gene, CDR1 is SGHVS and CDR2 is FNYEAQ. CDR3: CASSLATGGTDTQYF. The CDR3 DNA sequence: TGTGCCAGCAGCTTAGCGACAGGGGGCACAGATACGCAGTATTTT.